This record concerns one TCR beta chain sequence. As handled by the study authors: Estimated nucleated cell counts came from reference gene primer amplification. Profiling relied on immunoSEQ multiplex PCR, and the TCRdb table lists in-frame clones only, not all of them. That table supplies the V and J calls and clone size; D and trimming were determined from the DNA. The sample has more than 250,000 clones; around 86% are singletons. This entry comes from a study of blood T cell repertoires in COVID-19. The V end lost 2 bases, the J end lost 2 bases, and 9 bases lay between the germline ends. The germline CDR1 and CDR2 sequences are SGHTA and FQGTGA. The CDR3 is 14 amino acids.

This TCR was sampled from a man aged 50 to 60 with active or convalescent COVID-19. This sequence joins TRBV7-3 and TRBJ1-2; weak D call: TRBD1 (5 bases). Sequences were obtained from peripheral blood. CDR3 sequence reads: CASSLDSTNYGYTF. The CDR3 nucleotides read TGTGCCAGCAGCTTAGACAGCACCAACTATGGCTACACCTTC.